What follows is one TCR beta chain and its context. The antigen is unknown. There are 15 residues in the CDR3. The junction had 2 bases not matched to a gene; V was cut back by 4 bases and J by 3 bases. Germline CDR1 and CDR2: LGHNA and YNFKEQ. After constant-region reverse-primer amplification, full-length variable regions underwent semi-nested PCR with Nested Universal Primer A. TCRdb used MiXCR to reprocess the 5' RACE reads, holding one entry per CDR3 protein. The data hold 62,000 or so distinct CDR3 sequences, with around 30% observed a single time. Naive CD4+ T cells were purified with Tregs depleted by CD25. The study's findings and limits: Tumor memory CD4+ T cell TCR gene usage clustered with blood and lymph node memory CD4+ cells and lymph node naive CD4+ cells.

The sequencing input was tumor-infiltrating naive CD4+ T cells sorted from the breast tumor. Subset: naive CD4+ T cells, CD4+CD45RA+CD25-. The rearrangement joins TRBV4-2 to TRBJ2-3; 12 bases align to TRBD2. The receptor's source is a female donor with breast cancer. This CDR3 reads CASSPGTSGTDTQYF. The CDR3 coding sequence is TGTGCCAGCAGCCCCGGGACTAGCGGGACAGATACGCAGTATTTT.